A few counts support the clone carrying this T cell receptor beta chain. Its specificity is unknown. The sample originates from a study of identical twins. Study-level points and caveats: Invariant MAIT and iNKT cells could partly confound zero-insertion analyses.

TCRdb analysed the 5' RACE reads with MiXCR anew, one entry per CDR3 protein. The table has hundreds of thousands of distinct CDR3 sequences, more than 9% seen once. The V gene lost 5 bases and the J gene lost 6 bases, with 11 bases spanning the gap. Germline V gene sequence: CDR1 SGHAT, CDR2 FQNNGV. CDR3 length: 12 amino acids. This sample was shared with a second study, whose subject was yellow fever vaccine responses in identical twins.

The source is a woman aged 18-35 years in good health. Sample: PBMCs. The V call is TRBV11-2, the J call TRBJ2-7; no clear D gene. CDR3 coding DNA: TGTGCCAGCAGCCCGAATCGGGTCGAGCAGTACTTC. Encoded protein: CASSPNRVEQYF. Supplemented by reference TRBV11-2 and TRBJ2-7, the full variable domain reads EAGVAQSPRYKIIEKRQSVAFWCNPISGHATLYWYQQILGQGPKLLIQFQNNGVVDDSQLPKDRFSAERLKGVDSTLKIQPAKLEDSAVYLCASSPNRVEQYFGPGTRLTVT.